This TCR beta chain was profiled in a study of identical twins. MiXCR, run by TCRdb on the 5' RACE reads, gives a single entry per CDR3 protein. This table holds under 350,000 distinct CDR3 sequences, roughly 9% found once. Regarding the study as a whole: For zero-insertion analyses, partial confounding could come from invariant MAIT and iNKT cells. Conclusions were based on cross-sectional statistical analysis, without following the same donors.

Of note for this clonotype: Its antigen is undetermined. At one end the junction does not follow the germline gene, possibly because of a read error.

CDR1 and CDR2 (germline): SSHAT, FNYEAQ (reference sequence). The CDR3 extends over 16 amino acids. These data were likewise used in another study, on yellow fever vaccine responses in identical twins.

The chain recombines TRBV7-7 with TRBJ2-5; 13 bases line up with TRBD2. The clonotype was recovered from a woman aged 18-35 years in good health. Sequenced: CD8+ T cells sorted from blood. The CDR3 DNA is TGTGCTAGCAGCTCCAGACTAGCGGGGGGACAAGAGACCCAGTACTTC. Amino acids: CASSSRLAGGQETQYF.